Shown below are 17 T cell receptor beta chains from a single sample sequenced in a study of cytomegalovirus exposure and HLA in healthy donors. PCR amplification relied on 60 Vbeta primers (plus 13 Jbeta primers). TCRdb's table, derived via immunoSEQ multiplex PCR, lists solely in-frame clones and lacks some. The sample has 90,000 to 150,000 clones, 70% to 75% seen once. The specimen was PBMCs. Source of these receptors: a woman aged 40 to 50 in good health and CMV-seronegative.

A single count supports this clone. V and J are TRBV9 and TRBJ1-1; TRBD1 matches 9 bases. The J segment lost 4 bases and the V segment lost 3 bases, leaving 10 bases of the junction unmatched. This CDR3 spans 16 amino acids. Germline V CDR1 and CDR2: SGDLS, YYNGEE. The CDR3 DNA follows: TGTGCCAGCAGCGCCCTTGGGGGACAGGGAGGCACTGAAGCTTTCTTT. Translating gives CASSALGGQGGTEAFF.

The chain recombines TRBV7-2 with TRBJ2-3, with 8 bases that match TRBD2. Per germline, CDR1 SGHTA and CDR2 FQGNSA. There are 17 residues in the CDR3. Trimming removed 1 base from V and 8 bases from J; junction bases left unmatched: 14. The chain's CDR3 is CASSLGLAGGTRGTQYF. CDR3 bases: TGTGCCAGCAGCTTAGGGCTTGCGGGGGGTACCCGGGGTACGCAGTATTTT.

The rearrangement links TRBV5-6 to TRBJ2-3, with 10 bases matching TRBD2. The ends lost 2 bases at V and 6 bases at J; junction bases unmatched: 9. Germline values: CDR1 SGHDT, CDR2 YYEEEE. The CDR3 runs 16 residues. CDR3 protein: CASSLMASGGRDTQYF. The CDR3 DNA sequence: TGTGCCAGCAGCTTAATGGCTAGCGGGGGCAGGGATACGCAGTATTTT.

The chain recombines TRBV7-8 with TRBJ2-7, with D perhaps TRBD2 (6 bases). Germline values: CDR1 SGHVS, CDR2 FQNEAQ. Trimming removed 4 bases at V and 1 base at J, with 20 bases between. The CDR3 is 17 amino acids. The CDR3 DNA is TGTGCCAGCAGCTCCTCCCGGAGGGAAACCCATTCCTACGAGCAGTACTTC. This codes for CASSSSRRETHSYEQYF.

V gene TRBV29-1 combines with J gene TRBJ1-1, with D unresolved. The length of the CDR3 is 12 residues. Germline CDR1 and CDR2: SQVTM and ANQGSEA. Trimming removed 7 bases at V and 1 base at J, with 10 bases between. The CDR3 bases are TGCAGCGCAAAACAGACGAACACTGAAGCTTTCTTT. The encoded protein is CSAKQTNTEAFF.

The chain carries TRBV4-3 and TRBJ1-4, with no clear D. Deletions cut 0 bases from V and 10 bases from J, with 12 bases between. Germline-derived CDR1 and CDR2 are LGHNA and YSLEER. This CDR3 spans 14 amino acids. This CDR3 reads CASSQETAARKLFF. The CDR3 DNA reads TGCGCCAGCAGCCAAGAAACGGCGGCTCGAAAACTGTTTTTT.

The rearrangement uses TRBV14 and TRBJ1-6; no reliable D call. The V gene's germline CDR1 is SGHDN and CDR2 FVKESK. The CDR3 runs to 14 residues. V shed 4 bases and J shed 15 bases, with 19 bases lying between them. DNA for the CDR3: TGTGCCAGCAGCCTCGCCGGGGTGGGATTTCACCTCCACTTT. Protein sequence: CASSLAGVGFHLHF. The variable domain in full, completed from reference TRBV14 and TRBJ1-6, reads EAGVTQFPSHSVIEKGQTVTLRCDPISGHDNLYWYRRVMGKEIKFLLHFVKESKQDESGMPNNRFLAERTGGTYSTLKVQPAELEDSGVYFCASSLAGVGFHLHFGNGTRLTVT.

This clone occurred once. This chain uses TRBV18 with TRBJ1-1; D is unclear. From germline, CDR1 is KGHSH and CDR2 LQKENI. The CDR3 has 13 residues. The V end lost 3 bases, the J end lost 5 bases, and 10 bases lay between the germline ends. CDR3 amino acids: CASSPASGTEAFF. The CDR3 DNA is TGTGCCAGCTCACCGGCCTCGGGAACTGAAGCTTTCTTT.

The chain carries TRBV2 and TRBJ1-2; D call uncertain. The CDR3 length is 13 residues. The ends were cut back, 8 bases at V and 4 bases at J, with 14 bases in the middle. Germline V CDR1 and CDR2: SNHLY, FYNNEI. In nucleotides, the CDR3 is TGTGCCAGCGTGATTATCGGGTCCTATGGCTACACCTTC. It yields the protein CASVIIGSYGYTF.

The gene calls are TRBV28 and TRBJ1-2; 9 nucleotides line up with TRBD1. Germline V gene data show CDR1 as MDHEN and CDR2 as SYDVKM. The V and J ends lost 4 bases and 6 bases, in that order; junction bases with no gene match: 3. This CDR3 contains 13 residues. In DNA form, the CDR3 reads TGTGCCAGCAGTTCCGGGACAGGGAATGGCTACACCTTC. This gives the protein CASSSGTGNGYTF.

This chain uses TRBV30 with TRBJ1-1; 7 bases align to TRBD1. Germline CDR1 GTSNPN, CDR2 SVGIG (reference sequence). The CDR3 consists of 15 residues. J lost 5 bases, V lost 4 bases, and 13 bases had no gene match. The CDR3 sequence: CAWKTKTGDGTEAFF. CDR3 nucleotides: TGTGCCTGGAAGACCAAAACAGGGGATGGGACTGAAGCTTTCTTT.

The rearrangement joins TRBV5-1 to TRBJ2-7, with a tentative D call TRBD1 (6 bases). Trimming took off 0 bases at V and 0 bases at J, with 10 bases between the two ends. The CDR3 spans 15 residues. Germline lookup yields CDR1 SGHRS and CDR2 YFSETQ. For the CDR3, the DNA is TGCGCCAGCAGCTTGGGGACAGCGAGCTCCTACGAGCAGTACTTC. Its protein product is CASSLGTASSYEQYF.

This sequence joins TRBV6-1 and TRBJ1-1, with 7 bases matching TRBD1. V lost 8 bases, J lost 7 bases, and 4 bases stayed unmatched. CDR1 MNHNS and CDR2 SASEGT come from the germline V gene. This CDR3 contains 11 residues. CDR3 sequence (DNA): TGTGCCAGCCGAGGACAGGATGAAGCTTTCTTT. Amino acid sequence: CASRGQDEAFF.

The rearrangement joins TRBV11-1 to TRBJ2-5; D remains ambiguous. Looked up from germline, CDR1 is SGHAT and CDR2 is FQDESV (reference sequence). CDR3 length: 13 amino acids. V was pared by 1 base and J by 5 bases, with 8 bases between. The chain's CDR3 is CASSLVESETQYF. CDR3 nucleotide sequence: TGTGCCAGCAGCTTAGTCGAGTCGGAGACCCAGTACTTC.

This chain's CDR3 is CSYGGGPSYEQYF. In DNA form, the CDR3 reads TGCAGCTACGGGGGGGGACCCTCCTACGAGCAGTACTTC. The V call is TRBV29-1, the J call TRBJ2-7; TRBD2 aligns across 8 bases. Germline V gene lookup returns CDR1 SQVTM and CDR2 ANQGSEA. This CDR3 is built from 13 residues. Losses at the gene ends were 8 bases for V and 0 bases for J; bases not matched to a gene: 6.

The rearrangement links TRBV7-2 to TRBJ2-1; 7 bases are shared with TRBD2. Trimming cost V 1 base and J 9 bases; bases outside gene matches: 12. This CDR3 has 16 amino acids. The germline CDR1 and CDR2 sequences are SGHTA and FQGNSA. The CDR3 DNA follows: TGTGCCAGCAGCTTAGTCTCTAGCGGCGGGAACGGTGAGCAGTTCTTC. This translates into CASSLVSSGGNGEQFF.

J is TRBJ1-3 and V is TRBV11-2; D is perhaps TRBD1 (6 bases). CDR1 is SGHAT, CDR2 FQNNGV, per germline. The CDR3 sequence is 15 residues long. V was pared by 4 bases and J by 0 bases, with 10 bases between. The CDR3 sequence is CASSWGGLSGNTIYF. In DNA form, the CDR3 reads TGTGCCAGCAGCTGGGGGGGGCTCTCTGGAAACACCATATATTTT. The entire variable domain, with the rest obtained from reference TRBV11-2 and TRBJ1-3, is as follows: EAGVAQSPRYKIIEKRQSVAFWCNPISGHATLYWYQQILGQGPKLLIQFQNNGVVDDSQLPKDRFSAERLKGVDSTLKIQPAKLEDSAVYLCASSWGGLSGNTIYFGEGSWLTVV.